The entry that follows covers one T cell receptor (beta chain) sequence. The data were produced by immunoSEQ multiplex PCR, yet TCRdb's version contains in-frame clones alone and is incomplete. This sample has about 400,000 clones, with about 83% found just once. As to treatment: some 20 received Ad26.COV2.S at low or high dose, single or two shots; about five received placebo; per-sample allocation not given. Specimens were obtained on day 63 following the first vaccine or placebo injection. The CDR3 runs 18 residues. J gave up 2 bases and V 0 bases, and 9 bases lay outside the gene matches. Germline lookup yields CDR1 LGHDT and CDR2 YNNKEL (reference sequence). This entry is derived from a study of Ad26.COV2.S vaccination and SARS-CoV-2 variants.

Sample: peripheral blood, taken in a trial of Ad26.COV2.S vaccine versus placebo. The TCR sequence derives from a person between 18 and 65 years old who received the Ad26.COV2.S COVID-19 vaccine or a placebo. The rearrangement joins TRBV3-1 (or the pseudogene TRBV3-2) to TRBJ2-3; 9 bases agree with TRBD2. The CDR3 bases are TGTGCCAGCAGCCAAGAAGGAAGGCTAGCGGGGTTCACAGATACGCAGTATTTT. This sequence encodes CASSQEGRLAGFTDTQYF.